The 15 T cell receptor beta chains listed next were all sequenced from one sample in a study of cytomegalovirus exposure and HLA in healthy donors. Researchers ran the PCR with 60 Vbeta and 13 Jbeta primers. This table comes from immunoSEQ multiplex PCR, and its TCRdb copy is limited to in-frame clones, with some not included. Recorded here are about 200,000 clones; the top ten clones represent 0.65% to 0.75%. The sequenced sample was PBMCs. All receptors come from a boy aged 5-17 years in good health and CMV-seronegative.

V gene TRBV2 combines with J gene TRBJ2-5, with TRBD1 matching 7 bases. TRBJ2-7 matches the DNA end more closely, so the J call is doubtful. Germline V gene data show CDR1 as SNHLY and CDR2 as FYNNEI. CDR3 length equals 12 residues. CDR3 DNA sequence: TGTGCCAGCAGAGACAGGGTTGGCGAGCAGTACTTC. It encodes CASRDRVGEQYF.

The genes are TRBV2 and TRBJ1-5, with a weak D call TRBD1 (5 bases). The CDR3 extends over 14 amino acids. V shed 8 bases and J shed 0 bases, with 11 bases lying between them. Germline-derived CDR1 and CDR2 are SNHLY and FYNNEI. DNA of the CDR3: TGTGCCAGCGGGGGGGACTATAGCAATCAGCCCCAGCATTTT. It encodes CASGGDYSNQPQHF. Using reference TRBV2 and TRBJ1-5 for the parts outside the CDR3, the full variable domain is EPEVTQTPSHQVTQMGQEVILRCVPISNHLYFYWYRQILGQKVEFLVSFYNNEISEKSEIFDDQFSVERPDGSNFTLKIRSTKLEDSAMYFCASGGDYSNQPQHFGDGTRLSIL.

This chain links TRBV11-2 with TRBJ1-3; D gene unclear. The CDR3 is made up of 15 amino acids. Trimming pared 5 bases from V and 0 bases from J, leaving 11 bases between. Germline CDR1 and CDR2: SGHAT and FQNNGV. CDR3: CASSPIAGSGNTIYF. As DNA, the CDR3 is TGTGCCAGCAGCCCAATAGCGGGCTCTGGAAACACCATATATTTT.

The CDR3 coding sequence is TGTGCCAGCAGTTACCTCTTTTCGGACAATGAGCAGTTCTTC. Translated, it gives CASSYLFSDNEQFF. The chain recombines TRBV9 with TRBJ2-1, with D hard to call. Germline V lookup: CDR1 SGDLS, CDR2 YYNGEE. CDR3 length: 14 amino acids. Trimming took 5 bases from V and 5 from J, leaving 14 bases between them.

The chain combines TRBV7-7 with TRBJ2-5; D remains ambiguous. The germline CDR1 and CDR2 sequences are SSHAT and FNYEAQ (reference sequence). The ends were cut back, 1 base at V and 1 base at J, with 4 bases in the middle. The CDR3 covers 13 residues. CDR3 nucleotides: TGTGCCAGCAGCTTAGTCGGCCAAGAGACCCAGTACTTC. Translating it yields CASSLVGQETQYF. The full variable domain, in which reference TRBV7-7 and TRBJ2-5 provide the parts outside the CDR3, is GAGVSQSPRYKVTKRGQDVTLRCDPISSHATLYWYQQALGQGPEFLTYFNYEAQPDKSGLPSDRFSAERPEGSISTLTIQRTEQRDSAMYRCASSLVGQETQYFGPGTRLLVL.

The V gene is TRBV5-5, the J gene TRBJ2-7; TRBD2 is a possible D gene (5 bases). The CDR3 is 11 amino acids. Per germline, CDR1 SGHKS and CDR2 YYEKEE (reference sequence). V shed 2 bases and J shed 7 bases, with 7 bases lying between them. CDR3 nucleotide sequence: TGTGCCAGCAGCTTTACTAGGGAGCAGTACTTC. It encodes CASSFTREQYF.

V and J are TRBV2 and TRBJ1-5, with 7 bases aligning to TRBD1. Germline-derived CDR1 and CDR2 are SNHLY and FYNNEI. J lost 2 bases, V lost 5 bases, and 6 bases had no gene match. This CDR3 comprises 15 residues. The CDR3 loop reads CASSPRGGGNQPQHF. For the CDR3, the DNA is TGTGCCAGCAGTCCTCGAGGGGGCGGCAATCAGCCCCAGCATTTT.

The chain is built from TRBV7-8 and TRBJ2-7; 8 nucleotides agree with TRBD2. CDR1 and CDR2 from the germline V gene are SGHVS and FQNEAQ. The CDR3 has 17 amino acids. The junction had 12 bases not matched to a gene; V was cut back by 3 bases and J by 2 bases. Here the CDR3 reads CASSFPIGRGETYEQYF. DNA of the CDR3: TGTGCCAGCAGCTTCCCCATCGGGCGGGGGGAGACCTACGAGCAGTACTTC.

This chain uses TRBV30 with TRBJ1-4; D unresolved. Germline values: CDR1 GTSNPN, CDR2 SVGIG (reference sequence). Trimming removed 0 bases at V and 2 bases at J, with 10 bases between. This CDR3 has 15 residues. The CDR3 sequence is CAWSVLGSTNEKLFF. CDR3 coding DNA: TGTGCCTGGAGTGTCCTGGGCTCGACTAATGAAAAACTGTTTTTT.

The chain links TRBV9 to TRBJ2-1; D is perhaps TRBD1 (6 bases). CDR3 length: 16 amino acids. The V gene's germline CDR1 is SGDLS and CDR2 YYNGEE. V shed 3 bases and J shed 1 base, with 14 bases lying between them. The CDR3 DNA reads TGTGCCAGCAGCGGAAGGACAGCAATTTCCTACAATGAGCAGTTCTTC. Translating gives CASSGRTAISYNEQFF.

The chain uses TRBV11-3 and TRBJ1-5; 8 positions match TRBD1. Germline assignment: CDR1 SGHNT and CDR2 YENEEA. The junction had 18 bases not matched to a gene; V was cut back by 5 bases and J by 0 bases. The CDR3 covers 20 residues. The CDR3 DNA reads TGTGCCAGCAGCCCCCGCCCAAACGGGACAGGCCCTTGTAGCAATCAGCCCCAGCATTTT. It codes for CASSPRPNGTGPCSNQPQHF.

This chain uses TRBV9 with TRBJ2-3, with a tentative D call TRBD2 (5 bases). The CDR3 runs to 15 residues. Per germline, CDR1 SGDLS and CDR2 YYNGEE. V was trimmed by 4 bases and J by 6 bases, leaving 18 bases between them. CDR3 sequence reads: CASSSGVATVDTQYF. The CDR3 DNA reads TGTGCCAGCAGCTCCGGGGTGGCGACCGTCGATACGCAGTATTTT. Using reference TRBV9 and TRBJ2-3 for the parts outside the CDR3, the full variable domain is DSGVTQTPKHLITATGQRVTLRCSPRSGDLSVYWYQQSLDQGLQFLIQYYNGEERAKGNILERFSAQQFPDLHSELNLSSLELGDSALYFCASSSGVATVDTQYFGPGTRLTVL.

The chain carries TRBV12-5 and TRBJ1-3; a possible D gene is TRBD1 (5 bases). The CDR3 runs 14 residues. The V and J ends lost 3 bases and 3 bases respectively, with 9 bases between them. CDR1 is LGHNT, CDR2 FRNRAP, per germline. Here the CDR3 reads CASGFGGDGNTIYF. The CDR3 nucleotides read TGTGCTAGTGGTTTCGGGGGGGATGGAAACACCATATATTTT. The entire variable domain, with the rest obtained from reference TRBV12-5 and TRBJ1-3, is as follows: DARVTQTPRHKVTEMGQEVTMRCQPILGHNTVFWYRQTMMQGLELLAYFRNRAPLDDSGMPKDRFSAEMPDATLATLKIQPSEPRDSAVYFCASGFGGDGNTIYFGEGSWLTVV.

This CDR3 is CASSVEAAGILSGYTF. The CDR3 region has the DNA TGTGCCAGCAGCGTAGAGGCGGCAGGGATTTTGAGTGGCTACACCTTC. The rearrangement joins TRBV9 to TRBJ1-2; tentatively, D is TRBD1 (5 bases). The CDR3 loop spans 16 amino acids. The V end lost 0 bases, the J end lost 7 bases, and 19 bases lay between the germline ends. Per the germline V gene, CDR1 is SGDLS and CDR2 is YYNGEE.

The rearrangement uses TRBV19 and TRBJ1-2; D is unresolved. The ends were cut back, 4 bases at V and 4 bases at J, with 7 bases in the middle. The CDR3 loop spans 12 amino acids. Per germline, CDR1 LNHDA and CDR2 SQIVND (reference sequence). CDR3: CASSRSPYGYTF. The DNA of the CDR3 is TGTGCCAGTAGTAGGAGTCCCTATGGCTACACCTTC.